The 25 T cell receptor beta chains given below trace back to one sample, sequenced in a study of shared clonotypes between healthy human individuals. Here immunoSEQ multiplex PCR was the method, and the copy in TCRdb shows in-frame clones only, minus some. The sample has hundreds of thousands of clones, roughly 92% seen once. Naivety among CD8 cells was defined by CD45RO negativity and positive CCR7 selection, thereby excluding terminally differentiated effector memory CD45RA+ cells. Sequencing was performed on naive CD8+ T cells sorted from blood. These receptors came from a man aged 30 to 39 in good health.

The gene calls are TRBV27 and TRBJ2-1; possible D gene TRBD2, 5 bases. The length of the CDR3 is 12 residues. Trimming shortened V by 5 bases and J by 7 bases, and 9 bases separated the two germline ends. Germline CDR1 and CDR2: MNHEY and SMNVEV (reference sequence). CDR3: CASSNAGNEQFF. CDR3 nucleotides: TGTGCCAGCAGTAATGCGGGTAATGAGCAGTTCTTC.

This clone has only one observation. J is TRBJ2-7 and V is TRBV27, with TRBD2 matching over 8 bases. The CDR3 has 12 amino acids. Germline CDR1 reads MNHEY; CDR2 reads SMNVEV (reference sequence). Trimming removed 8 bases from V and 3 bases from J; junction bases left unmatched: 3. The DNA for the CDR3 is TGTGCCAGCCGAGGGACTAGCTACGAGCAGTACTTC. Protein product: CASRGTSYEQYF.

This chain joins TRBV7-2 and TRBJ1-1; possibly TRBD1 for D (5 bases). This CDR3 comprises 15 residues. Germline V gene data show CDR1 as SGHTA and CDR2 as FQGNSA. Trimming cost V 5 bases and J 3 bases, with 16 bases left between them. CDR3: CASSLTPGSHTEAFF. CDR3 nucleotide sequence: TGTGCCAGCAGCCTCACACCAGGGTCGCACACTGAAGCTTTCTTT.

The V and J genes are TRBV9 and TRBJ2-5, with 8 bases matching TRBD2. The CDR3 has 15 amino acids. The J segment lost 8 bases and the V segment lost 5 bases, leaving 14 bases of the junction unmatched. Germline V gene data show CDR1 as SGDLS and CDR2 as YYNGEE. The CDR3 region is CASSEVAGPIGTQYF. The CDR3, as DNA: TGTGCCAGCAGTGAGGTAGCGGGGCCTATCGGAACCCAGTACTTC.

The V gene is TRBV5-5, the J gene TRBJ2-5; D unclear. In germline, CDR1 is SGHKS, CDR2 YYEKEE (reference sequence). This CDR3 is built from 13 residues. The germline V and J ends were trimmed by 2 bases and 2 bases, with 7 bases remaining between them. The CDR3 is CASSFLGQETQYF. The CDR3 nucleotides are TGTGCCAGCAGCTTTCTGGGGCAAGAGACCCAGTACTTC.

This chain joins TRBV7-3 and TRBJ2-3; weak D call: TRBD1 (5 bases). Germline loops: CDR1 SGHTA, CDR2 FQGTGA. CDR3 length: 15 amino acids. Trimming pared 2 bases from V and 0 bases from J, leaving 9 bases between. CDR3 amino acids: CASSLVGPSTDTQYF. Here the CDR3 DNA reads TGTGCCAGCAGCTTAGTGGGGCCAAGCACAGATACGCAGTATTTT.

This clone occurred a few times. This chain connects TRBV4-1 to TRBJ2-2; 7 bases match TRBD1. CDR1 is MGHRA and CDR2 is YSYEKL in the germline V gene. The CDR3 is made up of 14 amino acids. J lost 0 bases, V lost 7 bases, and 2 bases had no gene match. The CDR3 coding sequence is TGCGCCAGCAAGGACAGGTCGAACACCGGGGAGCTGTTTTTT. Its translation is CASKDRSNTGELFF.

The chain uses TRBV7-9 and TRBJ2-3; D gene uncertain. V lost 6 bases and J lost 3, with 16 bases in between. The CDR3 runs 15 residues. Germline CDR1 SEHNR, CDR2 FQNEAQ (reference sequence). This CDR3 is CASRSAFGETDTQYF. The CDR3 nucleotides are TGTGCCAGCAGGTCAGCCTTTGGCGAGACAGATACGCAGTATTTT.

The chain uses TRBV19 and TRBJ2-7; 14 positions agree with TRBD2. The ends lost 3 bases at V and 3 bases at J; junction bases unmatched: 4. This CDR3 spans 16 amino acids. From germline, CDR1 is LNHDA and CDR2 SQIVND (reference sequence). DNA for the CDR3: TGTGCCAGTAGTATTGGGACTAGCGGGAGCCTCTACGAGCAGTACTTC. This gives the protein CASSIGTSGSLYEQYF.

The chain recombines TRBV4-3 with TRBJ2-1, with D perhaps TRBD1 or TRBD2 (5 bases each). The CDR3 is 15 residues long. Deletions cut 0 bases from V and 8 bases from J, with 14 bases between. In germline, CDR1 is LGHNA, CDR2 YSLEER. As DNA, the CDR3 is TGCGCCAGCAGCCAAGATCGGGACGGCGAGGATGAGCAGTTCTTC. Its translation: CASSQDRDGEDEQFF.

The gene calls are TRBV9 and TRBJ1-2; D not resolved. CDR1 is SGDLS and CDR2 is YYNGEE in the germline V gene. Trimming left V 0 bases short and J 1 base short, with 13 bases between. This CDR3 is 16 amino acids long. CDR3 loop: CASSVAPSLGNYGYTF. CDR3 coding DNA: TGTGCCAGCAGCGTAGCCCCTTCTTTAGGTAACTATGGCTACACCTTC. The complete variable domain, with remaining parts taken from reference TRBV9 and TRBJ1-2, reads DSGVTQTPKHLITATGQRVTLRCSPRSGDLSVYWYQQSLDQGLQFLIQYYNGEERAKGNILERFSAQQFPDLHSELNLSSLELGDSALYFCASSVAPSLGNYGYTFGSGTRLTVV.

This chain joins TRBV5-6 and TRBJ2-7; 7 bases match TRBD2. Germline lookup yields CDR1 SGHDT and CDR2 YYEEEE. The ends lost 4 bases at V and 2 bases at J; junction bases unmatched: 6. There are 14 residues in the CDR3. The CDR3 DNA is TGTGCCAGCAGCGATCTAGCGGATACCTACGAGCAGTACTTC. Translated, it gives CASSDLADTYEQYF.

This chain links TRBV29-1 with TRBJ1-2; D is undetermined. Trimming took 4 bases from V and 3 from J, leaving 6 bases between them. Germline CDR1 reads SQVTM; CDR2 reads ANQGSEA. The CDR3 runs 11 residues. This CDR3 reads CSVASDYGYTF. CDR3 in DNA: TGCAGCGTTGCTTCTGACTATGGCTACACCTTC.

The J gene is TRBJ1-1, the V gene TRBV7-9, with unresolved D. V lost 6 bases to trimming and J lost 3 bases, with 5 bases between them. The V gene's germline CDR1 is SEHNR and CDR2 FQNEAQ (reference sequence). The CDR3 consists of 11 residues. CDR3 region: CASRAYTEAFF. The DNA of the CDR3 is TGTGCCAGCAGAGCTTACACTGAAGCTTTCTTT.

As DNA, the CDR3 is TGCGCCAGCAGTGATCAGGACAGGGGGATAGACACCGGGGAGCTGTTTTTT. Translated: CASSDQDRGIDTGELFF. This chain joins TRBV10-1 and TRBJ2-2; 10 bases are shared with TRBD1. The CDR3 runs 17 residues. Germline V gives CDR1 WNHNN, CDR2 SYGVQD (reference sequence). V gave up 3 bases and J gave up 3 bases; unmatched junction bases: 7.

The V and J genes are TRBV7-9 and TRBJ2-7; 13 bases align to TRBD2. CDR1 and CDR2 from the germline V gene are SEHNR and FQNEAQ (reference sequence). CDR3 length equals 17 residues. The V gene end was trimmed by 1 base and the J gene end by 2 bases; junction bases not matched to a gene: 5. CDR3 loop: CASSLGAGTSGTYEQYF. The CDR3, as DNA: TGTGCCAGCAGCTTAGGAGCTGGGACTAGCGGGACCTACGAGCAGTACTTC.

V and J are TRBV10-2 and TRBJ1-1; no clear D gene. CDR1 and CDR2 from the germline V gene are WSHSY and SAAADI. The CDR3 extends over 11 amino acids. Trimming took 4 bases from V and 8 from J, leaving 8 bases between them. CDR3 in amino acids: CASSGPEEAFF. For the CDR3, the DNA is TGCGCCAGCAGTGGACCAGAAGAAGCTTTCTTT.

This chain uses TRBV29-1 with TRBJ1-2; D gene ambiguous. This CDR3 region has 14 residues. V was trimmed by 4 bases and J by 0 bases, leaving 12 bases between them. From germline, CDR1 is SQVTM and CDR2 ANQGSEA. The CDR3 bases are TGCAGCGTTGGAACGTCGAATCCTAACTATGGCTACACCTTC. As protein: CSVGTSNPNYGYTF.

The chain links TRBV5-4 to TRBJ2-7; TRBD2 agrees at 10 bases. Germline values: CDR1 SGHNT, CDR2 YYREEE (reference sequence). The CDR3 is made up of 15 amino acids. V lost 0 bases to trimming and J lost 6 bases; unmatched junction nucleotides: 6. The CDR3 loop reads CASSLEAGGPSEQYF. CDR3 nucleotides: TGTGCCAGCAGCTTGGAAGCGGGAGGGCCGTCCGAGCAGTACTTC.

The chain employs TRBV10-2 and TRBJ2-3; D ambiguous. Trimming pared 2 bases from V and 2 bases from J, leaving 8 bases between. Looked up from germline, CDR1 is WSHSY and CDR2 is SAAADI. This CDR3 is 14 amino acids long. For the CDR3, the DNA is TGCGCCAGCAGTGAGGCTAGTCACACAGATACGCAGTATTTT. It translates to CASSEASHTDTQYF.

This chain uses TRBV28 with TRBJ2-3, with a weak D call TRBD1 (6 bases). The CDR3 consists of 14 residues. V was pared by 6 bases and J by 0 bases, with 10 bases between. Looked up from germline, CDR1 is MDHEN and CDR2 is SYDVKM. The CDR3 region has the DNA TGTGCCAGCAGCCGGGACACTAGCACAGATACGCAGTATTTT. Its protein product is CASSRDTSTDTQYF.

The chain carries TRBV7-9 and TRBJ1-3, with a possible D match to TRBD1 (6 bases). Trimming took off 5 bases at V and 0 bases at J, with 23 bases between the two ends. This CDR3 has 19 amino acids. The germline V gene encodes CDR1 SEHNR and CDR2 FQNEAQ (reference sequence). CDR3: CASSGYRESQTYSGNTIYF. The CDR3 bases are TGTGCCAGCAGCGGATACAGGGAGTCCCAAACCTACTCTGGAAACACCATATATTTT.

The genes are TRBV9 and TRBJ2-7; no clear D gene. The CDR3 spans 10 residues. V was pared by 7 bases and J by 9 bases, with 11 bases between. CDR1 SGDLS and CDR2 YYNGEE come from the germline V gene. The CDR3: CASGPSGQYF. The DNA for the CDR3 is TGTGCCAGCGGACCCTCGGGGCAGTACTTC.

The sample holds a few counts of this clone. Additional DNA sequences in this sample encode the identical CDR3. The CDR3 protein is CASSSISYEQYF. CDR3 bases: TGTGCCAGCAGCTCTATATCCTACGAGCAGTACTTC. The chain recombines TRBV7-9 with TRBJ2-7; D is unresolved. Germline loops: CDR1 SEHNR, CDR2 FQNEAQ (reference sequence). The CDR3 consists of 12 residues. Trimming pared 4 bases from V and 1 base from J, leaving 5 bases between.

This clone occurred once. The chain employs TRBV27 and TRBJ2-7; 7 bases align to TRBD1. Germline V CDR1 and CDR2: MNHEY, SMNVEV (reference sequence). This CDR3 spans 13 amino acids. The V and J ends lost 4 bases and 7 bases, in that order; junction bases with no gene match: 7. The chain's CDR3 is CASSSLRGREQYF. The CDR3 DNA is TGTGCCAGCAGTTCCCTGAGGGGGCGTGAGCAGTACTTC.